Reported below is one T cell receptor beta chain. The record originates from a study of blood T cell repertoires in COVID-19. Study-wide context: Italy, Spain and the United States were the sources of the convalescent and acute COVID-19 samples.

Original analysis: Amplification of reference gene primers was used by the study to estimate nucleated cell counts. Produced via immunoSEQ multiplex PCR; TCRdb's table is partial and in-frame only. The V and J calls and clone size are taken from that table; D and trimming were inferred from the DNA. The sample has 130,000 to 150,000 clones; roughly 85% are singletons. This sequence was found in a human donor with acute or convalescent COVID-19. The donor label of this sample is uncertain. Sample: peripheral blood.

As DNA, the CDR3 is TGTGCCAGCAGCTGGAGCGGGAGCTCCCCACGAGATACGCAGTATTTT. Its translation is CASSWSGSSPRDTQYF. The rearrangement joins TRBV7-3 to TRBJ2-3; 8 positions agree with TRBD2. Germline V gives CDR1 SGHTA, CDR2 FQGTGA. This CDR3 spans 16 amino acids. J lost 5 bases, V lost 4 bases, and 11 bases had no gene match.